The clone carrying this TCR beta chain appeared a few times. This entry comes from a study of blood T cells in healthy people across ages. A second PCR, run for about 7 to 11 cycles, used a sample-barcoded 5' primer plus a J-beta primer mix. A template-switch adaptor that had 12 random nucleotides put a tag on each cDNA molecule. Each CDR3 protein gets one entry after TCRdb re-called the 5' RACE reads with MiXCR. The sample carries about 780,000 distinct CDR3 sequences, around 45% recorded once. Per individual sample, total RNA of at least 6 micrograms was extracted. Sequenced input: blood. The TCR was taken from a man of 80 years or more in good health.

CDR3 sequence: CASSVEGSYEQYF. CDR3 DNA sequence: TGTGCCAGCAGTGTGGAGGGCTCCTACGAGCAGTACTTC. The J gene is TRBJ2-7, the V gene TRBV28, with a weak D call TRBD2 (6 bases). Germline lookup yields CDR1 MDHEN and CDR2 SYDVKM. Trimming pared 5 bases from V and 0 bases from J, leaving 8 bases between. The CDR3 loop spans 13 amino acids. The full variable domain, with the rest looked up from reference TRBV28 and TRBJ2-7, is DVKVTQSSRYLVKRTGEKVFLECVQDMDHENMFWYRQDPGLGLRLIYFSYDVKMKEKGDIPEGYSVSREKKERFSLILESASTNQTSMYLCASSVEGSYEQYFGPGTRLTVT.